The 7 T cell receptor beta chains below were found in one sample sequenced in a study of T cell responses to AZD1222 COVID-19 vaccine. Data came from immunoSEQ multiplex PCR; TCRdb stores just in-frame clones and leaves some out. The sample lists around 80,000 clones; roughly 85% were seen once. The sequences come from peripheral blood, collected 28 days after the second AZD1222 dose. The receptors derive from an adult who received the AZD1222 COVID-19 vaccine.

In its sample, this clone was seen once. The V and J genes are TRBV14 and TRBJ1-1; D ambiguous. This CDR3 spans 15 amino acids. V lost 4 bases to trimming and J lost 5 bases, with 17 bases between them. Germline V gene data show CDR1 as SGHDN and CDR2 as FVKESK. The CDR3 loop reads CASSLLQSSRTEAFF. CDR3 bases: TGTGCCAGCAGCCTCCTACAGAGCTCAAGGACTGAAGCTTTCTTT. The full variable domain, its missing parts supplied by reference TRBV14 and TRBJ1-1, is EAGVTQFPSHSVIEKGQTVTLRCDPISGHDNLYWYRRVMGKEIKFLLHFVKESKQDESGMPNNRFLAERTGGTYSTLKVQPAELEDSGVYFCASSLLQSSRTEAFFGQGTRLTVV.

The chain joins TRBV19 to TRBJ1-3; D not resolved. The CDR3 has 16 amino acids. In germline, CDR1 is LNHDA, CDR2 SQIVND (reference sequence). V was shortened by 3 bases and J by 1 base, with 13 bases between the two germline ends. CDR3 region: CASSILGWKSGNTIYF. The CDR3 DNA follows: TGTGCCAGTAGTATTCTCGGCTGGAAATCTGGAAACACCATATATTTT.

The V and J genes are TRBV10-3 and TRBJ2-2, with D tentatively TRBD2 (6 bases). CDR3 length: 14 residues. Germline lookup yields CDR1 ENHRY and CDR2 SYGVKD. The germline V and J ends were trimmed by 8 bases and 7 bases, with 17 bases remaining between them. The CDR3, as DNA: TGTGCCATCGCCCCCGGGGGTTACGGCGGGGAGCTGTTTTTT. It specifies CAIAPGGYGGELFF.

The chain is built from TRBV21-1 and TRBJ2-7; the table calls TRBD2, which could not be checked here. TRBV21-1 is tagged as a pseudogene. The CDR3 consists of 13 residues. The CDR3 sequence is CASSLRGRGGQYF. CDR3 nucleotides: TGTGCCAGCAGCCTGCGGGGCCGAGGAGGGCAGTACTTC.

V and J are TRBV30 and TRBJ1-2; TRBD1 matches at 10 bases. This CDR3 has 14 residues. V dropped 2 bases and J dropped 5; count of bases not matched to a gene: 5. Germline-derived CDR1 and CDR2 are GTSNPN and SVGIG (reference sequence). As DNA, the CDR3 is TGTGCCTGGAGTAGGGACAGGGGAGGGTATGGCTACACCTTC. Protein product: CAWSRDRGGYGYTF. Looking up the rest from reference TRBV30 and TRBJ1-2 gives the full variable domain: SQTIHQWPATLVQPVGSPLSLECTVEGTSNPNLYWYRQAAGRGLQLLFYSVGIGQISSEVPQNLSASRPQDRQFILSSKKLLLSDSGFYLCAWSRDRGGYGYTFGSGTRLTVV.

The genes are TRBV7-3 and TRBJ2-5; 7 positions match TRBD2. CDR1 and CDR2 (germline): SGHTA, FQGTGA. V was clipped by 5 bases and J by 1 base; unmatched bases: 7. There are 15 residues in the CDR3. The CDR3 region has the DNA TGTGCCAGCAGCCCCTGGGACTACCTCCAAGAGACCCAGTACTTC. Translation: CASSPWDYLQETQYF. The full variable domain, completed using reference TRBV7-3 and TRBJ2-5, is GAGVSQTPSNKVTEKGKYVELRCDPISGHTALYWYRQSLGQGPEFLIYFQGTGAADDSGLPNDRFFAVRPEGSVSTLKIQRTERGDSAVYLCASSPWDYLQETQYFGPGTRLLVL.

The V call is TRBV27, the J call TRBJ1-1; D unclear. CDR1 MNHEY and CDR2 SMNVEV come from the germline V gene (reference sequence). Trimming left V 6 bases short and J 5 bases short, with 16 bases between. This CDR3 is 14 amino acids long. CDR3 amino acids: CASSQQPGKTEAFF. Written as DNA, the CDR3 is TGTGCCAGCAGCCAACAACCGGGTAAGACTGAAGCTTTCTTT.